These T cell receptor beta chains were read from a single sample in a study of early T cells in non-severe SARS-CoV-2 infection. TCRdb re-analysed the 5' RACE reads in MiXCR, keeping a single row per CDR3 protein. The table shows fewer than 30,000 distinct CDR3 sequences, with about 4.6% occurring only once. The sample was whole blood. The receptors derive from an adult who was a healthcare worker with PCR-confirmed SARS-CoV-2 infection or an uninfected control (not recorded which). Each CDR3 is given with its conserved first and last residue. The D gene is left open where the match is weak. Expanded clones are given a class, and other clones once, few, many or no size at all.

J gene | V gene | clone size | D gene | CDR3 DNA | CDR3 protein
TRBJ2-1 | TRBV18 | . | . | TGTGCCAGCTCCCCCCTTCGGAGGAGCGTCGGTAATGAGCAGTTCTTC | CASSPLRRSVGNEQFF
TRBJ2-2 | TRBV7-9 | many | . | TGTGCCAGCAGCTTAGAGCTCACCGGGGAGCTGTTTTTT | CASSLELTGELFF
TRBJ2-1 | TRBV21-1 | many | . | TGTGCCAGCCGCGGCTCTTGGACAGAATACAATGAGCAGTTCTTC | CASRGSWTEYNEQFF
TRBJ2-5 | TRBV7-2 | many | TRBD2 | TGTGCCAGCAGCTTATCGGGAGGCAGGGAAGAGACCCAGTACTTC | CASSLSGGREETQYF
TRBJ1-2 | TRBV25-1 | . | . | TGTGCCAGCAGTGATAGGTGGAATGGCTACACCTTC | CASSDRWNGYTF
TRBJ1-2 | TRBV19 | medium-sized | TRBD1 | TGTGCCAAGCTAATCCGGGACAGGGGGAGGCTTTGTGGCTACACCTTC | CAKLIRDRGRLCGYTF
TRBJ2-7 | TRBV7-2 | many | . | TGTGCCAGCAGCTTCAAGGGCGAGGGTTCCTACGAGCAGTACTTC | CASSFKGEGSYEQYF
TRBJ1-5 | TRBV30 | . | . | TGTGCCTGGACCCCTTCGGGCAGCTTCTATTCTAGCAATCAGCCCCAGCATTTT | CAWTPSGSFYSSNQPQHF
TRBJ2-7 | TRBV7-9 | many | TRBD1 | TGTGCCAGCAGCTTAGGAACAGGGGGCACAAACGAGCAGTACTTC | CASSLGTGGTNEQYF
TRBJ1-1 | TRBV18 | many | . | TGTGCCAGCTCACCACCGGGCGGACTCCTTGAAGCTTTCTTT | CASSPPGGLLEAFF
TRBJ2-7 | TRBV5-5 | many | . | TGTGCCAGCAGCTTGGTAAGGGGGTCCTACGAGCAGTACTTC | CASSLVRGSYEQYF
TRBJ2-5 | TRBV9 | many | . | TGTGCCAGCAGCCCTAGCGAGAGAGAGACCCAGTACTTC | CASSPSERETQYF
TRBJ2-2 | TRBV7-3 | . | . | TGTGCCAGCAGCTTTTTTACAGGGAGTACCGGGGAGCTGTTTTTT | CASSFFTGSTGELFF
TRBJ2-2 | TRBV10-2 | many | . | TGCGCCACCTGGGGAACGTCAGGAAAGACCGGGGAGCTGTTTTTT | CATWGTSGKTGELFF
TRBJ2-7 | TRBV6-1 | many | . | TGTGCCAGCAGCTTCAGCCGGTACGAGCAGTACTTC | CASSFSRYEQYF
TRBJ1-2 | TRBV12-3/TRBV12-4 | many | . | TGTGCCAGCAGGGTCGGTCCCCTGGGCTACACCTTC | CASRVGPLGYTF
TRBJ1-2 | TRBV6-5 | many | . | TGTGCCAGCTCTGGGGGGAGGTTCGGTGGCTACACCTTC | CASSGGRFGGYTF
TRBJ1-2 | TRBV20-1 | many | . | TGCAGTGCGAGAACGGACAGATCTGGCTACACCTTC | CSARTDRSGYTF
TRBJ1-5 | TRBV6-5 | . | TRBD1 | TGTGCCAGCAGTCGACAGGGGCACAATCAGCCCCAGCATTTT | CASSRQGHNQPQHF
TRBJ1-2 | TRBV7-2 | few | . | TGTGCCAGCAGCTCCCCCAGGGGCTATGGCTACACCTTC | CASSSPRGYGYTF
TRBJ1-1 | TRBV29-1 | many | TRBD1 | TGCAGCGCCTCTCAGGGGGCAAGGACTGAAGCTTTCTTT | CSASQGARTEAFF
TRBJ2-7 | TRBV7-6 | . | . | TGTGCCAGCAGCTTACTAGTCGTAGGCGAGCAGTACTTC | CASSLLVVGEQYF
TRBJ2-3 | TRBV28 | many | . | TGTGCCAGCAGTTTGGAGTGGTTAGGAGGATCCTACACAGATACGCAGTATTTT | CASSLEWLGGSYTDTQYF
TRBJ2-3 | TRBV25-1 | many | . | TGTGCCAGCAGTGATGTTAGGATCACAGATACGCAGTATTTT | CASSDVRITDTQYF
TRBJ2-2 | TRBV7-9 | many | . | TGTGCCAGCAGTTTCTCGTGGCAGGTTAACACCGGGGAGCTGTTTTTT | CASSFSWQVNTGELFF
TRBJ2-7 | TRBV6-5 | medium-sized | . | TGTGCCAGCAGCACTTCAGAGGGGGGTCGGTCCTACGAGCAGTACTTC | CASSTSEGGRSYEQYF
TRBJ2-7 | TRBV6-1 | medium-sized | . | TGTGCCAGCAGTGAAGCTCAGGACGGCTACGAGCAGTACTTC | CASSEAQDGYEQYF
TRBJ2-3 | TRBV20-1 | many | . | TGCAGTGGGGAGTCGGGCACAGATACGCAGTATTTT | CSGESGTDTQYF
TRBJ2-5 | TRBV3-1 | . | TRBD2 | TGTGCCAGCAGCCAAAAAGCGGGAGTGGACCAGTACTTC | CASSQKAGVDQYF
TRBJ2-7 | TRBV10-3 | few | . | TGTGCCATCAGTGAGATTGGGACAACTCGCTACGAGCAGTACTTC | CAISEIGTTRYEQYF
TRBJ2-6 | TRBV28 | . | . | TGTGCCAGCAGTTTCGGGTCGAACCTTGCCCTCCTGACTTTC | CASSFGSNLALLTF
TRBJ1-1 | TRBV14 | many | TRBD1 | TGTGCCAGCAGCTATGCCGGGACAGGGTTCGAAGCTTTCTTT | CASSYAGTGFEAFF
TRBJ2-7 | TRBV20-1 | many | TRBD2 | TGCAGTGCTCCCGTCCGGACTAGCGGGAGGTCTAAATACGAGCAGTACTTC | CSAPVRTSGRSKYEQYF
TRBJ2-1 | TRBV6-2/TRBV6-3 | many | . | TGTGCCAGCGGTCATGCGGCCAATGAGCAGTTCTTC | CASGHAANEQFF
TRBJ1-2 | TRBV12-3/TRBV12-4 | many | . | TGTGCCACTGCTGCTGGGGGCATGAGCTATGGCTACACCTTC | CATAAGGMSYGYTF
TRBJ2-3 | TRBV6-6 | many | . | TGTGCCAGCGGGGACGGGGGTCCAGATACGCAGTATTTT | CASGDGGPDTQYF
TRBJ2-2 | TRBV7-8 | many | . | TGTGCCAGCAGTCTAAGGCGGGGGAACACCGGGGAGCTGTTTTTT | CASSLRRGNTGELFF